The 31 T cell receptor beta chains below were found in one sample sequenced in a study of blood T cell repertoires in COVID-19. Clones were sequenced by immunoSEQ multiplex PCR, and TCRdb holds only the in-frame ones, with some missing. The top ten clones hold about a tenth of a sample with about 170,000 clones, less than 90% of them seen once. The source material was peripheral blood. The origin of the receptors is a woman aged 60 to 75 with COVID-19, enrolled during active disease.

This sequence joins TRBV19 and TRBJ1-4; 7 bases line up with TRBD1. The CDR3 spans 14 residues. V lost 5 bases and J lost 11; bases outside the gene matches: 11. Germline CDR1 and CDR2: LNHDA and SQIVND (reference sequence). CDR3 nucleotide sequence: TGTGCCAGTAGTTCACCGACAGGGCGAGGGAAACTGTTTTTT. Protein: CASSSPTGRGKLFF.

This chain joins TRBV9 and TRBJ2-7; D is uncertain. Trimming took off 0 bases at V and 3 bases at J, with 10 bases between the two ends. This CDR3 region has 14 residues. Germline CDR1 SGDLS, CDR2 YYNGEE. The CDR3 DNA reads TGTGCCAGCAGCGTAGGGGTGGAGAGCTACGAGCAGTACTTC. Residues: CASSVGVESYEQYF.

The rearrangement links TRBV6-5 to TRBJ2-2; D unresolved. V lost 6 bases and J 3 bases, leaving 14 bases between the germline ends. The CDR3 is 15 residues long. Per the germline V gene, CDR1 is MNHEY and CDR2 is SVGAGI. The CDR3 spells CASSLSVLDTGELFF. In DNA, the CDR3 is TGTGCCAGCAGCTTAAGCGTACTCGACACCGGGGAGCTGTTTTTT.

The J gene is TRBJ1-2, the V gene TRBV11-2, with TRBD1 as a possible D gene (5 bases). The CDR3 has 14 residues. With 2 bases removed from V and 8 bases from J, the gap between germline ends came to 15 bases. CDR1 and CDR2 from the germline V gene are SGHAT and FQNNGV. DNA of the CDR3: TGTGCCAGCAGCTTAAAGCCAGGGTTCTCGGGCTACACCTTC. Protein sequence: CASSLKPGFSGYTF.

This clone is a singleton in its sample. The chain links TRBV5-8 to TRBJ1-2, with TRBD1 as a possible D gene (6 bases). Between the trimmed V and J ends, which lost 2 bases and 3 bases, there was a span of 17 bases. The CDR3 sequence is 16 residues long. Per the germline V gene, CDR1 is SGHTS and CDR2 is YDEGEE. This chain's CDR3 is CASSFPSGGQHYGYTF. The CDR3 bases are TGTGCCAGCAGCTTCCCTTCGGGGGGGCAGCACTATGGCTACACCTTC.

The J gene is TRBJ2-7, the V gene TRBV27, with 10 bases identical to TRBD1. Trimming at V came to 7 bases and at J to 5 bases, leaving 8 bases not matched to a gene. The CDR3 covers 14 residues. Germline-derived CDR1 and CDR2 are MNHEY and SMNVEV (reference sequence). CDR3 sequence reads: CASKDPGQGHEQYF. CDR3 nucleotide sequence: TGTGCCAGCAAGGACCCGGGACAGGGGCACGAGCAGTACTTC.

This clone was counted once. The V and J genes are TRBV3-1 (or the pseudogene TRBV3-2) and TRBJ1-5; TRBD1 agrees at 8 bases. This CDR3 spans 15 amino acids. Trimming at V came to 2 bases and at J to 3 bases, leaving 3 bases not matched to a gene. Per germline, CDR1 LGHDT and CDR2 YNNKEL (reference sequence). CDR3 DNA sequence: TGTGCCAGCAGCCAAAGGGGACAGGCCAATCAGCCCCAGCATTTT. It yields the protein CASSQRGQANQPQHF.

The chain recombines TRBV6-5 with TRBJ1-1; D is unresolved. This CDR3 is 15 amino acids long. In germline, CDR1 is MNHEY, CDR2 SVGAGI. Trimming took 2 bases from V and 1 from J, leaving 11 bases between them. CDR3 nucleotides: TGTGCCAGCAGTTACGACGGGGTCCAGAACACTGAAGCTTTCTTT. Protein product: CASSYDGVQNTEAFF.

In this sample, this clone turned up many times. J is TRBJ1-5 and V is TRBV5-8; tentative D call: TRBD1 (6 bases). CDR1 is SGHTS, CDR2 YDEGEE, per germline. CDR3 length equals 15 residues. Trimming removed 0 bases at V and 7 bases at J, with 14 bases between. DNA of the CDR3: TGTGCCAGCAGCTTGGCCCCAGGGGCGCACCAGCCCCAGCATTTT. It encodes CASSLAPGAHQPQHF.

This chain connects TRBV19 to TRBJ2-2, with 7 positions matching TRBD1. Germline assignment: CDR1 LNHDA and CDR2 SQIVND (reference sequence). V gave up 6 bases and J gave up 0 bases; unmatched junction bases: 7. The CDR3 length is 16 residues. CDR3 nucleotide sequence: TGTGCCAGTAGAGTACTGGGGACAGCGAACACCGGGGAGCTGTTTTTT. Translated: CASRVLGTANTGELFF.

This rearrangement joins TRBV5-1 to TRBJ2-7; D possibly corresponds to TRBD2 (6 bases). Looked up from germline, CDR1 is SGHRS and CDR2 is YFSETQ. V gave up 4 bases and J gave up 0 bases, with 23 bases separating them. This CDR3 spans 18 amino acids. The CDR3 region has the DNA TGCGCCAGCAGCCCCAGATTGAACCCGCTAGCGAGCTCCTACGAGCAGTACTTC. It encodes CASSPRLNPLASSYEQYF.

The gene calls are TRBV19 and TRBJ2-2; D gene unclear. CDR3 length: 13 residues. The germline V gene encodes CDR1 LNHDA and CDR2 SQIVND (reference sequence). Trimming stripped 7 bases from V and 3 bases from J, with 9 bases between. The CDR3 nucleotides are TGTGCCAGTACCCTTTTGTACACCGGGGAGCTGTTTTTT. This translates into CASTLLYTGELFF.

This clone was detected only once. The V call is TRBV7-9, the J call TRBJ1-1; TRBD1 agrees at 9 bases. The ends lost 7 bases at V and 7 bases at J; junction bases unmatched: 13. CDR1 and CDR2 from the germline V gene are SEHNR and FQNEAQ (reference sequence). The CDR3 length is 15 residues. The CDR3: CASTPLGGTGNEAFF. DNA of the CDR3: TGTGCCAGCACCCCCCTGGGAGGGACAGGGAATGAAGCTTTCTTT.

J is TRBJ1-5 and V is TRBV24-1, with unresolved D. The V and J ends lost 5 bases and 0 bases respectively, with 7 bases between them. This CDR3 is built from 14 residues. The V gene's germline CDR1 is KGHDR and CDR2 SFDVKD. This CDR3 reads CATSAYYSNQPQHF. CDR3 sequence (DNA): TGTGCCACCAGTGCCTACTATAGCAATCAGCCCCAGCATTTT.

The chain employs TRBV9 and TRBJ2-7, with TRBD2 identical over 8 bases. After removal of 7 bases from V and 3 bases from J, the junction contained 6 bases not matched to a gene. Germline-derived CDR1 and CDR2 are SGDLS and YYNGEE. CDR3 length: 13 residues. This CDR3 reads CASGGSGSYEQYF. The CDR3 DNA reads TGTGCCAGCGGAGGGAGCGGGAGCTACGAGCAGTACTTC. Looking up the rest from reference TRBV9 and TRBJ2-7 gives the full variable domain: DSGVTQTPKHLITATGQRVTLRCSPRSGDLSVYWYQQSLDQGLQFLIQYYNGEERAKGNILERFSAQQFPDLHSELNLSSLELGDSALYFCASGGSGSYEQYFGPGTRLTVT.

The chain recombines TRBV11-3 with TRBJ1-1; 8 nucleotides agree with TRBD1. V shed 2 bases, J shed 0 bases, and the junction held 8 bases outside the gene matches. CDR1 SGHNT and CDR2 YENEEA come from the germline V gene. CDR3 length: 17 residues. CDR3 loop: CASSLLRTGQMNTEAFF. The CDR3, as DNA: TGTGCCAGCAGCTTATTGAGGACAGGGCAGATGAACACTGAAGCTTTCTTT. The variable domain in full, with the rest retrieved from reference TRBV11-3 and TRBJ1-1, is EAGVVQSPRYKIIEKKQPVAFWCNPISGHNTLYWYLQNLGQGPELLIRYENEEAVDDSQLPKDRFSAERLKGVDSTLKIQPAELGDSAVYLCASSLLRTGQMNTEAFFGQGTRLTVV.

In nucleotides, the CDR3 is TGTGCCAGCAGCGCCCGACAGGGAGTCGGCACTGAAGCTTTCTTT. Protein product: CASSARQGVGTEAFF. This chain uses TRBV3-1 (or the pseudogene TRBV3-2) with TRBJ1-1, with TRBD1 matching 7 bases. The CDR3 loop spans 15 amino acids. The V gene end was trimmed by 5 bases and the J gene end by 4 bases; junction bases not matched to a gene: 10. The germline gives CDR1 LGHDT, CDR2 YNNKEL (reference sequence).

The chain recombines TRBV6-5 with TRBJ2-2, with TRBD2 identical over 14 bases. The CDR3 has 15 amino acids. Germline CDR1 and CDR2: MNHEY and SVGAGI. V was pared by 5 bases and J by 5 bases, with 1 base of the junction left unmatched. The CDR3 DNA follows: TGTGCCAGCAGTCGACTAGCGGGAGGGACCGGGGAGCTGTTTTTT. The encoded protein is CASSRLAGGTGELFF.

This chain connects TRBV14 to TRBJ2-5; TRBD1 is a possible D gene (6 bases). The CDR3 contains 17 residues. The ends were cut back, 4 bases at V and 1 base at J, with 19 bases in the middle. CDR1 is SGHDN and CDR2 is FVKESK in the germline V gene. CDR3 loop: CASSRTMGQPSQETQYF. CDR3 coding DNA: TGTGCCAGCAGCCGAACGATGGGACAACCCTCCCAAGAGACCCAGTACTTC.

The genes are TRBV15 and TRBJ2-7; TRBD1 agrees at 7 bases. Germline-derived CDR1 and CDR2 are LNHNV and YYDKDF (reference sequence). The J segment lost 1 base and the V segment lost 8 bases, leaving 8 bases of the junction unmatched. This CDR3 region has 14 residues. DNA of the CDR3: TGTGCCACCCGTCGGACAGGCCGATCCTACGAGCAGTACTTC. Its protein product is CATRRTGRSYEQYF.

This clone was observed once. This chain links TRBV30 with TRBJ2-7, with 10 nucleotides matching TRBD2. V was pared by 5 bases and J by 0 bases, with 7 bases of the junction left unmatched. The CDR3 length is 15 residues. Germline V gives CDR1 GTSNPN, CDR2 SVGIG (reference sequence). CDR3 loop: CAWSRLAGVSYEQYF. CDR3 DNA: TGTGCCTGGTCAAGGCTAGCGGGAGTCTCCTACGAGCAGTACTTC.

The chain couples TRBV6-5 to TRBJ2-2; TRBD1 matches 7 bases. This CDR3 spans 15 amino acids. Germline-derived CDR1 and CDR2 are MNHEY and SVGAGI. V lost 6 bases to trimming and J lost 4 bases; unmatched junction nucleotides: 8. The CDR3 DNA is TGTGCCAGCAGCCGGGGACAGACTCTCACCGGGGAGCTGTTTTTT. It codes for CASSRGQTLTGELFF.

Here the CDR3 reads CASSEDSYSPLHF. In DNA, the CDR3 is TGTGCCAGCAGTGAGGACAGCTATTCACCCCTCCACTTT. This rearrangement joins TRBV6-2 or TRBV6-3 to TRBJ1-6; tentatively, D is TRBD1 (6 bases). The germline gives CDR1 MNHEY, CDR2 SVGEGT. The CDR3 has 13 amino acids. V dropped 5 bases and J dropped 8 bases, with 10 bases sitting between them.

The rearrangement joins TRBV3-1 (or the pseudogene TRBV3-2) to TRBJ2-5; D might be TRBD2 (6 bases). Germline CDR1 LGHDT, CDR2 YNNKEL (reference sequence). The length of the CDR3 is 17 residues. V gave up 4 bases and J gave up 2 bases, with 20 bases separating them. The CDR3 DNA reads as TGTGCCAGCAGCCCCTCGTCGGCCGGGAGTGAGCAAGAGACCCAGTACTTC. Translated, it gives CASSPSSAGSEQETQYF.

The chain is built from TRBV7-9 and TRBJ2-5; 11 bases map to TRBD2. The CDR3 is made up of 15 amino acids. Germline V gene lookup returns CDR1 SEHNR and CDR2 FQNEAQ (reference sequence). V lost 5 bases and J lost 2; bases outside the gene matches: 4. This CDR3 reads CASSPGLAAQETQYF. CDR3 DNA sequence: TGTGCCAGCAGCCCGGGACTAGCGGCGCAAGAGACCCAGTACTTC.

The CDR3 bases are TGTGCCAGCAGTTCTCCAGGGGGGAATCAGCCCCAGCATTTT. Its translation: CASSSPGGNQPQHF. The chain has TRBV28 and TRBJ1-5, with 7 bases that match TRBD1. This CDR3 is 14 amino acids long. J was trimmed by 4 bases and V by 4 bases; bases with no gene match: 4. Germline V gives CDR1 MDHEN, CDR2 SYDVKM. The whole variable domain, filled in from reference TRBV28 and TRBJ1-5, reads DVKVTQSSRYLVKRTGEKVFLECVQDMDHENMFWYRQDPGLGLRLIYFSYDVKMKEKGDIPEGYSVSREKKERFSLILESASTNQTSMYLCASSSPGGNQPQHFGDGTRLSIL.

The chain has TRBV7-2 and TRBJ2-7; 9 nucleotides match TRBD1. Per germline, CDR1 SGHTA and CDR2 FQGNSA. J gave up 3 bases and V 6 bases, and 9 bases lay outside the gene matches. The CDR3 sequence is 15 residues long. The CDR3 bases are TGTGCCAGCAGTCACCGGACAGGGGCGGACTACGAGCAGTACTTC. Translating gives CASSHRTGADYEQYF.

This clone was counted only a few times. J is TRBJ1-1 and V is TRBV2; the D gene is possibly TRBD1 (6 bases). The CDR3 is 12 residues long. The germline gives CDR1 SNHLY, CDR2 FYNNEI. V lost 7 bases to trimming and J lost 5 bases, with 11 bases between them. The CDR3 loop reads CASTKGGTEAFF. CDR3 in DNA: TGTGCCAGCACCAAGGGGGGGACTGAAGCTTTCTTT.

This clone was seen just once. V gene TRBV10-1 combines with J gene TRBJ1-4; perhaps TRBD1 as D (6 bases). This CDR3 has 15 amino acids. The ends were cut back, 9 bases at V and 5 bases at J, with 19 bases in the middle. Per germline, CDR1 WNHNN and CDR2 SYGVQD (reference sequence). The CDR3 nucleotides read TGCGCCAGACCGCTGGAGGGGGGGAGGAATGAAAAACTGTTTTTT. It specifies CARPLEGGRNEKLFF.

This clone was detected only once. V gene TRBV5-1 combines with J gene TRBJ2-7, with D perhaps matching TRBD2 (6 bases). The CDR3 has 16 residues. CDR1 and CDR2 from the germline V gene are SGHRS and YFSETQ. Trimming left V 0 bases short and J 1 base short, with 14 bases between. In DNA form, the CDR3 reads TGCGCCAGCAGCTTGGCCGGTGGGCGGGGATCCTACGAGCAGTACTTC. Translating gives CASSLAGGRGSYEQYF.

In its sample, this clone is medium-sized. The V gene is TRBV7-3, the J gene TRBJ1-1; D call uncertain. Trimming pared 1 base from V and 6 bases from J, leaving 9 bases between. The CDR3 loop spans 13 amino acids. In germline, CDR1 is SGHTA, CDR2 FQGTGA. For the CDR3, the DNA is TGTGCCAGCAGCTTAATCTCGAGCGCTGAAGCTTTCTTT. Encoded protein: CASSLISSAEAFF.